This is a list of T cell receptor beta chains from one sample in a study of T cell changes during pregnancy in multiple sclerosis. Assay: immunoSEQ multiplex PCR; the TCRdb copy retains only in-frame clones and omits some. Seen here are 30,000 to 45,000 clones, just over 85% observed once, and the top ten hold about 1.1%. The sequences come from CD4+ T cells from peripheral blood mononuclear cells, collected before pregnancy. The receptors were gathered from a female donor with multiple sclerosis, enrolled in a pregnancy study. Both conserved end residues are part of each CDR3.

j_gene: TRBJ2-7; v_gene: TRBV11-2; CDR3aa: CASSLRLAVTYEQYF
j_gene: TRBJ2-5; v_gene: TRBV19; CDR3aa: CASSTGTKAYQETQYF
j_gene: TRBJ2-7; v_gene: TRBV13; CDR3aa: CASSEGLAGSYEQYF
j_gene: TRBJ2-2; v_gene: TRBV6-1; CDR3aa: CASSPDTSTGELFF
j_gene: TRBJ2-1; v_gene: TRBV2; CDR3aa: CASRVTTSGPYNEQFF
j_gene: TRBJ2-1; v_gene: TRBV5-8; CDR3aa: CASSKNLLNEQFF
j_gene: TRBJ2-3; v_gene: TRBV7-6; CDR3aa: CASSWRLGGMGTDTQYF
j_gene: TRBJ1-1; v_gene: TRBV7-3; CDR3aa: CASSLSTGGTEAFF
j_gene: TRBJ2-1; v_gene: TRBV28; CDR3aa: CASSLKRDSYNEQFF
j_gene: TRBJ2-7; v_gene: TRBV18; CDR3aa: CASSPQDTSYEQYF
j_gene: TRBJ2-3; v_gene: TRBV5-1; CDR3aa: CASSWANTDTQYF
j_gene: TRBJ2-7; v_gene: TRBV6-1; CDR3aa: CASSEFAGDVDVQYF
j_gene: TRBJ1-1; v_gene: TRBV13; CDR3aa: CASSPMTDPVNTEAFF
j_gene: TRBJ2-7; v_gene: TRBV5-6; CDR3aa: CASSRPGGSSYEQYF
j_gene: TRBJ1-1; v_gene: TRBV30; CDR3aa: CAWAGGNTEAFF
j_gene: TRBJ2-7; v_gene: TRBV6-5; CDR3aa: CASSYSPGRVTYEQYF
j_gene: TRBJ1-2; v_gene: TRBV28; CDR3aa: CASRLSRGNYGYTF
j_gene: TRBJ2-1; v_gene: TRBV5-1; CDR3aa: CASSLGTSGRGDEQFF
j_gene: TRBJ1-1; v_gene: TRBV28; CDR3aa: CASSPHKRTEAFF
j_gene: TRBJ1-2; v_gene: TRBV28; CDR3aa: CASKSGQTTYGYTF
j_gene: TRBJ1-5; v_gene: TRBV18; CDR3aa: CASSLQGLGQPQHF
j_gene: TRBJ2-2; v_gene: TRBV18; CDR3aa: CASSPLAAGELFF
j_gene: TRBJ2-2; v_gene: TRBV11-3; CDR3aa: CASSPGLAETGELFF
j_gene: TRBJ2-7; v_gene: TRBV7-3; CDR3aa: CASSLRGGYEQYF
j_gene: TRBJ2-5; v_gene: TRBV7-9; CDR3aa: CASSSYRDEETQYF
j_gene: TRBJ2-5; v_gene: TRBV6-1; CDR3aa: CASSGASGTIQETQYF
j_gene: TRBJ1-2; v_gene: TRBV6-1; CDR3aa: CASRGGNNWNYGYTF
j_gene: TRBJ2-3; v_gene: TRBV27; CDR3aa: CASSLTPSGRAKDTQYF
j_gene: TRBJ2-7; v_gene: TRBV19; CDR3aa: CASRGQATHEQYF
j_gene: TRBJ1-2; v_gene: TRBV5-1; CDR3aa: CASSFDRGSYGYTF
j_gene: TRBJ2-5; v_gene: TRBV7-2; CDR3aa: CASSPSAASGQETQYF
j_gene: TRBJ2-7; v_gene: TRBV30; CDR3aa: CAWSEGTSGSYEQYF
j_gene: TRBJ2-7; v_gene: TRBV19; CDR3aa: CASSTPGTVYEQYF
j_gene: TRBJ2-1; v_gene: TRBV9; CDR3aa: CASSAGTSPWNEQFF
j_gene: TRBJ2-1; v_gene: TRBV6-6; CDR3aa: CASSTFSGGQSNEQFF
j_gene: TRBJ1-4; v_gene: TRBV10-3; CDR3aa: CAISPGLSTNEKLFF
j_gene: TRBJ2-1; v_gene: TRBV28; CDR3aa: CASGTGQGYYNEQFF
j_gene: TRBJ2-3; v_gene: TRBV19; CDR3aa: CASSIAGTSGSTDTQYF
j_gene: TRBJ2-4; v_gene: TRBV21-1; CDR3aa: CASSKVGQGASTSVRLAKNIQYF
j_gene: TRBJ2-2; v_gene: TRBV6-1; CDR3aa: CAAGGNTGELFF
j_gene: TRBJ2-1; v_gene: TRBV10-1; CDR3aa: CASSDRPGESEQFF
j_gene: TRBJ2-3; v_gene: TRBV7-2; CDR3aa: CASSPRSGDTQYF
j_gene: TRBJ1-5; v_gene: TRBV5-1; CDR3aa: CASSVQGLQPQHF
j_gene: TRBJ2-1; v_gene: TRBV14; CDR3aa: CASSQEHRGAEQFF
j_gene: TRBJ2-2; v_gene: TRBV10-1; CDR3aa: CASAPSGDNTGELFF
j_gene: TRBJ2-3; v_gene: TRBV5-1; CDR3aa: CASSLVLAGGYSTQYF
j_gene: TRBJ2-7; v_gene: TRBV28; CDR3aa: CASNSGGRPTEQYF
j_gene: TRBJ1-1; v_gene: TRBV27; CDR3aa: CASWRGTEAFF
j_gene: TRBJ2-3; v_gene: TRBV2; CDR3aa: CASSEQAGGTDTQYF